Presented here are 26 T cell receptor beta chains from one specimen sequenced in a study of cytomegalovirus exposure and HLA in healthy donors. The method was immunoSEQ multiplex PCR; TCRdb's version includes in-frame clones alone and lacks a portion of them. The table includes fewer than 60,000 clones, approximately 89% detected once. The sequencing sample was made of PBMCs. The receptors come from a woman aged 18-29 years in good health and CMV-seronegative.

As regards this clone: The same CDR3 also results from other DNA sequences found in this sample. The CDR3 here is CASSPGQGAGYTF. The CDR3 DNA reads as TGCGCCAGCAGCCCCGGACAGGGGGCTGGCTACACCTTC. The chain links TRBV5-1 to TRBJ1-2; TRBD1 matches 11 bases. The CDR3 consists of 13 residues. CDR1 is SGHRS, CDR2 YFSETQ, per germline. J was trimmed by 7 bases and V by 4 bases; bases with no gene match: 3.

The chain uses TRBV2 and TRBJ2-3; 7 nucleotides line up with TRBD1. Per germline, CDR1 SNHLY and CDR2 FYNNEI. The V and J ends lost 2 bases and 0 bases, in that order; junction bases with no gene match: 5. The CDR3 length is 16 residues. CDR3 region: CASSEFSGGSTDTQYF. The CDR3 coding sequence is TGTGCCAGCAGTGAATTTTCAGGGGGTAGCACAGATACGCAGTATTTT.

The gene calls are TRBV9 and TRBJ2-7; 7 nucleotides align to TRBD2. The CDR3 has 15 amino acids. V lost 4 bases to trimming and J lost 2 bases; unmatched junction nucleotides: 9. Germline V gene lookup returns CDR1 SGDLS and CDR2 YYNGEE. The chain's CDR3 is CASSISVGGAYEQYF. The CDR3 DNA is TGTGCCAGCAGCATCTCGGTGGGGGGGGCCTACGAGCAGTACTTC.

The V call is TRBV18, the J call TRBJ2-7; 9 nucleotides match TRBD1. The CDR3 consists of 14 residues. V shed 5 bases and J 4 bases; nucleotides not matched to a gene: 6. Germline CDR1 reads KGHSH; CDR2 reads LQKENI. In DNA form, the CDR3 reads TGTGCCAGCTCAACTTCGGGACAGGGTTACGAGCAGTACTTC. This encodes CASSTSGQGYEQYF.

This clone showed up just once. Within the sample, other DNA sequences also encode this same CDR3. The rearrangement links TRBV5-1 to TRBJ2-3, with 9 nucleotides matching TRBD1. This CDR3 contains 15 residues. The germline V gene encodes CDR1 SGHRS and CDR2 YFSETQ. V was pared by 4 bases and J by 4 bases, with 7 bases of the junction left unmatched. The CDR3 here is CASSLRDRDADTQYF. In DNA, the CDR3 is TGCGCCAGCAGCCTAAGGGACAGGGACGCAGATACGCAGTATTTT.

This clone has only one observation. This chain uses TRBV6-1 with TRBJ2-7, with TRBD1 matching 8 bases. The germline V gene has CDR1 MNHNS and CDR2 SASEGT. This CDR3 has 12 residues. V was clipped by 6 bases and J by 7 bases; unmatched bases: 5. CDR3 DNA sequence: TGTGCCAGCAGCTTACAGGGGGGTGAGCAGTACTTC. Its protein product is CASSLQGGEQYF.

The V call is TRBV5-6, the J call TRBJ1-5; D might be TRBD1 (6 bases). Germline V CDR1 and CDR2: SGHDT, YYEEEE. This CDR3 region has 15 residues. The V end lost 0 bases, the J end lost 3 bases, and 10 bases lay between the germline ends. Here the CDR3 DNA reads TGTGCCAGCAGCTTGGACAGGGCCCTCAATCAGCCCCAGCATTTT. Its protein is CASSLDRALNQPQHF.

The V and J genes are TRBV19 and TRBJ2-7, with 9 positions matching TRBD1. The trim removed 10 bases at V and 7 bases at J, leaving 11 bases unmatched. Germline CDR1 and CDR2: LNHDA and SQIVND (reference sequence). CDR3 length: 13 amino acids. The CDR3 region has the DNA TGTGCCACAACGGGGGGACAGGGCTTGGAGCAGTACTTC. Translation gives CATTGGQGLEQYF.

V usage is TRBV28 and J usage is TRBJ2-3, with 7 bases aligning to TRBD1. Trimming cost V 5 bases and J 2 bases; bases outside gene matches: 4. This CDR3 has 14 residues. Germline V gene sequence: CDR1 MDHEN, CDR2 SYDVKM. Here the CDR3 reads CASSPGTDTDTQYF. As DNA, the CDR3 is TGTGCCAGCAGTCCTGGGACAGACACAGATACGCAGTATTTT.

V and J are TRBV10-3 and TRBJ2-7, with 11 bases identical to TRBD2. The CDR3 is 16 residues long. Germline V gene data show CDR1 as ENHRY and CDR2 as SYGVKD. The ends lost 0 bases at V and 3 bases at J; junction bases unmatched: 4. DNA for the CDR3: TGTGCCATCAGTGAGTCCGGGACTAGCGGACTCTACGAGCAGTACTTC. It is translated as CAISESGTSGLYEQYF.

This clone was seen just once. V gene TRBV28 combines with J gene TRBJ2-5, with a tentative D call TRBD1 (6 bases). V was cut by 3 bases and J by 2 bases, with 13 bases left in between. The germline V gene encodes CDR1 MDHEN and CDR2 SYDVKM. CDR3 size: 15 residues. CDR3 DNA sequence: TGTGCCAGCAGTTTCCTAGCTAGGGGGCAAGAGACCCAGTACTTC. As protein: CASSFLARGQETQYF. The variable domain in full, completed from reference TRBV28 and TRBJ2-5, reads DVKVTQSSRYLVKRTGEKVFLECVQDMDHENMFWYRQDPGLGLRLIYFSYDVKMKEKGDIPEGYSVSREKKERFSLILESASTNQTSMYLCASSFLARGQETQYFGPGTRLLVL.

The J gene is TRBJ2-1, the V gene TRBV7-2; TRBD1 is a possible D gene (5 bases). Germline V CDR1 and CDR2: SGHTA, FQGNSA. The V end was cut by 5 bases, the J end by 6 bases, with 17 bases between. The CDR3 has 15 residues. CDR3 sequence reads: CASSQWTRQGNEQFF. The CDR3 bases are TGTGCCAGCAGCCAGTGGACAAGGCAGGGCAATGAGCAGTTCTTC.

The chain has TRBV11-1 and TRBJ2-4; TRBD1 matches at 12 bases. The trim removed 1 base at V and 9 bases at J, leaving 7 bases unmatched. Germline CDR1 SGHAT, CDR2 FQDESV (reference sequence). This CDR3 is built from 16 residues. CDR3 residues: CASSLVGQGARGIQYF. In DNA form, the CDR3 reads TGTGCCAGCAGCTTAGTGGGACAGGGGGCGCGTGGCATTCAGTACTTC.

The chain carries TRBV5-1 and TRBJ1-4, with a possible D match to TRBD1 (6 bases). The CDR3 is 16 amino acids. Trimming left V 1 base short and J 5 bases short, with 15 bases between. Germline V gene sequence: CDR1 SGHRS, CDR2 YFSETQ. The CDR3 protein is CASSLTPGDGNEKLFF. The CDR3 nucleotides are TGCGCCAGCAGCTTGACCCCAGGGGATGGGAATGAAAAACTGTTTTTT.

The chain uses TRBV29-1 and TRBJ1-4; D is undetermined. This CDR3 region has 13 residues. Germline V gene sequence: CDR1 SQVTM, CDR2 ANQGSEA. V lost 3 bases to trimming and J lost 3 bases, with 8 bases between them. The CDR3 coding sequence is TGCAGCGTTGACCTGGGCTCTAATGAAAAACTGTTTTTT. Amino acid sequence: CSVDLGSNEKLFF. Full variable domain (missing parts from reference TRBV29-1 and TRBJ1-4): SAVISQKPSRDICQRGTSLTIQCQVDSQVTMMFWYRQQPGQSLTLIATANQGSEATYESGFVIDKFPISRPNLTFSTLTVSNMSPEDSSIYLCSVDLGSNEKLFFGSGTQLSVL.

This clone was seen only once. The chain is built from TRBV7-2 and TRBJ2-3; 9 nucleotides match TRBD2. Germline values: CDR1 SGHTA, CDR2 FQGNSA. J was trimmed by 1 base and V by 1 base; bases with no gene match: 6. The CDR3 has 17 residues. This CDR3 is CASSLVVAGGGTDTQYF. The CDR3 DNA reads as TGTGCCAGCAGCTTAGTCGTGGCGGGAGGGGGCACAGATACGCAGTATTTT.

The V and J genes are TRBV5-8 and TRBJ1-4, with unresolved D. V was trimmed by 6 bases and J by 0 bases, leaving 12 bases between them. Germline CDR1 and CDR2: SGHTS and YDEGEE. The CDR3 is 15 residues long. CDR3: CASTLGQSTNEKLFF. DNA of the CDR3: TGTGCCAGCACCCTTGGGCAGTCAACTAATGAAAAACTGTTTTTT.

The chain is built from TRBV14 and TRBJ2-1, with D possibly being TRBD1 (8 bases). Trimming removed 8 bases from V and 4 bases from J, with 18 bases in between. CDR3 size: 15 residues. Germline-derived CDR1 and CDR2 are SGHDN and FVKESK. CDR3: CASSQGGGLYNEQFF. The CDR3 bases are TGTGCCAGCTCACAGGGGGGGGGACTTTACAATGAGCAGTTCTTC.

The chain's CDR3 is CASSSGGSDSNQPQHF. CDR3 sequence (DNA): TGTGCCAGCAGCTCAGGGGGGAGTGACTCAAATCAGCCCCAGCATTTT. J is TRBJ1-5 and V is TRBV9; 7 bases align to TRBD1. Germline V gene data show CDR1 as SGDLS and CDR2 as YYNGEE. The CDR3 is 16 amino acids. V trimming: 4 bases; J trimming: 4 bases; junction bases outside the gene matches: 11.

The rearrangement links TRBV28 to TRBJ1-5, with a possible D match to TRBD1 (6 bases). The V gene lost 7 bases and the J gene lost 6 bases, with 16 bases spanning the gap. Germline lookup yields CDR1 MDHEN and CDR2 SYDVKM. The CDR3 has 14 residues. CDR3 loop: CASTLGGASQPQHF. CDR3 in DNA: TGTGCCAGCACTCTGGGGGGGGCGAGTCAGCCCCAGCATTTT.

V and J are TRBV7-2 and TRBJ2-1; tentative D call: TRBD2 (5 bases). V was trimmed by 7 bases and J by 4 bases, leaving 11 bases between them. This CDR3 has 13 residues. Germline-derived CDR1 and CDR2 are SGHTA and FQGNSA. The CDR3 DNA sequence: TGTGCCAGCACCTCGGCGGGTTACAATGAGCAGTTCTTC. It encodes CASTSAGYNEQFF. Drawing the rest from reference TRBV7-2 and TRBJ2-1, the complete variable domain is GAGVSQSPSNKVTEKGKDVELRCDPISGHTALYWYRQSLGQGLEFLIYFQGNSAPDKSGLPSDRFSAERTGGSVSTLTIQRTQQEDSAVYLCASTSAGYNEQFFGPGTRLTVL.

This clone was seen only once. V gene TRBV4-1 combines with J gene TRBJ2-1, with 8 bases matching TRBD2. The CDR3 spans 19 residues. Trimming cost V 1 base and J 1 base; bases outside gene matches: 12. The germline gives CDR1 MGHRA, CDR2 YSYEKL. The CDR3 loop reads CASSQGNFRGGSSYNEQFF. DNA of the CDR3: TGCGCCAGCAGCCAAGGAAACTTCCGGGGGGGAAGTTCCTACAATGAGCAGTTCTTC.

This clone appeared a few times. This chain links TRBV19 with TRBJ2-7; 8 bases are shared with TRBD1. The CDR3 consists of 15 residues. The V segment lost 4 bases and the J segment 3 bases; nucleotides outside the gene matches: 8. Germline V gives CDR1 LNHDA, CDR2 SQIVND (reference sequence). The DNA of the CDR3 is TGTGCCAGTAGTAACCTTAGGACAGGGAGCTACGAGCAGTACTTC. It encodes CASSNLRTGSYEQYF. Full variable domain (outside the CDR3, taken from reference TRBV19 and TRBJ2-7): DGGITQSPKYLFRKEGQNVTLSCEQNLNHDAMYWYRQDPGQGLRLIYYSQIVNDFQKGDIAEGYSVSREKKESFPLTVTSAQKNPTAFYLCASSNLRTGSYEQYFGPGTRLTVT.

V usage is TRBV5-1 and J usage is TRBJ2-5; TRBD1 is a possible D gene (6 bases). Trimming removed 3 bases from V and 2 bases from J, with 20 bases in between. CDR3 size: 17 residues. Germline V lookup: CDR1 SGHRS, CDR2 YFSETQ. This chain's CDR3 is CASSSSGTSAPQETQYF. For the CDR3, the DNA is TGCGCCAGCAGCTCATCCGGGACATCTGCCCCTCAAGAGACCCAGTACTTC.

V and J are TRBV15 and TRBJ2-3; 7 positions agree with TRBD1. Trimming cost V 2 bases and J 1 base; bases outside gene matches: 9. The CDR3 contains 17 residues. Germline loops: CDR1 LNHNV, CDR2 YYDKDF (reference sequence). CDR3 nucleotides: TGTGCCACCAGCAGATACAGGGGTCTAGGGGGCACAGATACGCAGTATTTT. Its protein is CATSRYRGLGGTDTQYF.

This rearrangement joins TRBV4-1 to TRBJ1-1, with D possibly TRBD1 on 5 matching bases. Germline V lookup: CDR1 MGHRA, CDR2 YSYEKL. The V end lost 1 base, the J end lost 0 bases, and 15 bases lay between the germline ends. The CDR3 runs to 17 residues. Written as DNA, the CDR3 is TGCGCCAGCAGCCAAGTGTTCAGGGCAACCATGAACACTGAAGCTTTCTTT. Translation: CASSQVFRATMNTEAFF.